A selection of T cell receptor beta chains follows, all from one sample in a study of regulatory T cells in long-lasting Graves disease. Each CDR3 protein is one row after TCRdb ran MiXCR on the multiplex PCR reads. The table shows about 620,000 distinct CDR3 sequences, with roughly 15% occurring only once. The sample also formed part of further work on T cells in Graves' hyperthyroidism and ophthalmopathy.

The sequenced sample was peripheral blood mononuclear cells (PBMCs), obtained at new diagnosis, from a patient treated with antithyroid drugs. These receptors were obtained from a woman in her 30s with Graves disease. Each CDR3 is given without its conserved first and last residue. Each record gives: J gene, V gene, clone size, CDR3 protein. A row's size may be missing; if present it is once, few, many or a size class.

>TRBJ1-1|TRBV12-3/TRBV12-4|many
ASTRQGRIEAF
>TRBJ2-7|TRBV28|many
ASRAWGQVLGEQY
>TRBJ1-1|TRBV5-1|few
ASGKDRVTEAF
>TRBJ1-3|TRBV12-3/TRBV12-4|NA
ASSFASNTIY
>TRBJ1-2|TRBV2|many
ASSALSRGSSNYGYT
>TRBJ2-1|TRBV20-1|few
SARDKFGGEQF
>TRBJ2-7|TRBV2|many
ASRTGLGTQY
>TRBJ2-5|TRBV2|many
ASSLRGSQETQY
>TRBJ1-5|TRBV19|many
ASRPGAANQPQH
>TRBJ2-5|TRBV7-9|many
ASSTRTEQETQY
>TRBJ2-5|TRBV10-3|many
AIARTGGQETQY
>TRBJ2-3|TRBV5-1|few
ASSFNRYTDTQY
>TRBJ1-2|TRBV5-1|many
ASSLGVGGYT
>TRBJ1-2|TRBV2|many
ASSEGQPYGYT
>TRBJ1-4|TRBV6-1|NA
ASTWTGCAGEKLF
>TRBJ2-7|TRBV28|few
ASSLRGPFHEQY
>TRBJ2-5|TRBV30|few
AWSGGGGLRTQY
>TRBJ2-7|TRBV5-6|NA
ASSFLGLAAIYEQY
>TRBJ2-1|TRBV24-1|NA
ATSDPKGTSGNNEQF
>TRBJ2-2|TRBV18|NA
AGTPLGTGELF
>TRBJ1-5|TRBV28|many
ASGNQPQH
>TRBJ2-7|TRBV28|many
ASVGTVKVYEQY
>TRBJ2-3|TRBV7-2|few
ASSRLQGLGTDTQY
>TRBJ2-7|TRBV6-1|NA
ASSQGTAALISSYEQC
>TRBJ2-7|TRBV20-1|many
SASKGLDYEQY
>TRBJ2-3|TRBV6-1|NA
ASSSTGSDTQY
>TRBJ2-5|TRBV7-9|NA
ASSLNGIETQY